A selection of T cell receptor beta chains follows, all from one sample in a study of PD-1 blockade in classical Hodgkin lymphoma. Sequenced by immunoSEQ multiplex PCR; TCRdb stores in-frame clones only, minus some. The sample includes roughly 31,000 clones, less than 90% of them seen just once. The source was CD4+ T cells from blood, collected at baseline. These receptors were taken from a human donor with classical Hodgkin lymphoma. CDR3s include the opening cysteine and the closing phenylalanine or tryptophan. The D gene is left open where the match is weak. For some rows the clone size is stated as once, few or many, or as a class when expanded; others skip it.

V gene	D gene	clone size	J gene	CDR3 protein	CDR3 DNA
TRBV5-5	-	-	TRBJ2-3	CASSSMAPDTQYF	TGTGCCAGCAGCTCCATGGCCCCAGATACGCAGTATTTT
TRBV29-1	-	-	TRBJ2-5	CSVEGPAQETQYF	TGCAGCGTTGAGGGGCCAGCTCAAGAGACCCAGTACTTC
TRBV29-1	-	once	TRBJ1-2	CSVESVAKGGYTF	TGCAGCGTTGAGTCGGTGGCCAAGGGGGGCTACACCTTC
TRBV14	-	once	TRBJ2-2	CASSQVGTGELFF	TGTGCCAGCAGCCAAGTAGGCACCGGGGAGCTGTTTTTT
TRBV7-2	-	-	TRBJ1-1	CASSFWGESTEAFF	TGTGCCAGCAGCTTTTGGGGGGAGAGCACTGAAGCTTTCTTT
TRBV30	-	few	TRBJ1-2	CAWSAQGTGKYGYTF	TGTGCCTGGAGCGCGCAGGGCACCGGGAAATATGGCTACACCTTC
TRBV28	TRBD2	-	TRBJ2-2	CASKPGGGANTGELFF	TGTGCCAGCAAACCCGGGGGGGGAGCGAACACCGGGGAGCTGTTTTTT
TRBV5-4	TRBD1	few	TRBJ1-1	CASSWDRGDLEAFF	TGTGCCAGCAGCTGGGACAGGGGAGATCTTGAAGCTTTCTTT
TRBV7-8	TRBD1	-	TRBJ1-4	CASSLADRGSDEKLFF	TGTGCCAGCAGCTTAGCGGACAGGGGCTCGGATGAAAAACTGTTTTTT
TRBV7-2	-	-	TRBJ2-1	CASSLARERLNEQFF	TGTGCCAGCAGCCTAGCGCGAGAGCGGCTCAATGAGCAGTTCTTC
TRBV14	-	-	TRBJ1-1	CASSAHRANTEAFF	TGTGCCAGCAGCGCCCACAGGGCGAACACTGAAGCTTTCTTT
TRBV30	TRBD2	once	TRBJ2-5	CAWSVSRLTSGRARKTQYF	TGTGCCTGGAGTGTATCGCGGTTGACTAGCGGGAGGGCCAGAAAGACCCAGTACTTC
TRBV4-3	-	-	TRBJ1-1	CASSQLAGEDTEAFF	TGCGCCAGCAGCCAATTGGCGGGGGAGGACACTGAAGCTTTCTTT
TRBV7-9	-	-	TRBJ1-1	CASSLGQNTEAFF	TGTGCCAGCAGCTTGGGACAGAACACTGAAGCTTTCTTT
TRBV10-1	TRBD2	-	TRBJ2-7	CASSKGLAGANEQYF	TGCGCCAGCAGTAAAGGACTAGCGGGAGCGAATGAGCAGTACTTC
TRBV4-1	TRBD2	-	TRBJ2-4	CASSQGLAGGLAKNIQYF	TGCGCCAGCAGCCAAGGACTAGCGGGAGGTCTAGCCAAAAACATTCAGTACTTC
TRBV19	-	-	TRBJ1-5	CASSIGNMGQPQHF	TGTGCCAGTAGTATAGGTAATATGGGACAGCCCCAGCATTTT
TRBV11-2	-	few	TRBJ2-5	CASSLDSGGETQYF	TGTGCCAGCAGCTTAGATTCTGGGGGGGAGACCCAGTACTTC
TRBV4-1	-	once	TRBJ2-3	CASSQTAILVTDTQYF	TGCGCCAGCAGCCAAACAGCTATTCTGGTCACAGATACGCAGTATTTT
TRBV29-1	TRBD2	-	TRBJ2-3	CSVTTSGRTDTQYF	TGCAGCGTGACGACTAGCGGGAGGACAGATACGCAGTATTTT
TRBV30	TRBD1	once	TRBJ1-3	CACQGAGNTIYF	TGTGCCTGTCAGGGGGCGGGAAACACCATATATTTT
TRBV29-1	-	-	TRBJ1-1	CSVYRPLNTEAFF	TGCAGCGTTTACCGGCCTCTGAACACTGAAGCTTTCTTT
TRBV10-3	-	few	TRBJ2-1	CASSLSYNEQFF	TGTGCCAGTAGCTTGTCCTACAATGAGCAGTTCTTC
TRBV19	-	-	TRBJ1-1	CASSPPRGRTEAFF	TGTGCCAGTAGCCCCCCGAGGGGACGGACTGAAGCTTTCTTT
TRBV25-1	TRBD1	-	TRBJ1-5	CASSESRQGVQPQHF	TGTGCCAGCAGTGAATCCCGACAGGGCGTACAGCCCCAGCATTTT
TRBV28	-	few	TRBJ1-2	CASRKGNGYTF	TGTGCCAGCAGAAAGGGAAATGGCTACACCTTC
TRBV6-1	-	few	TRBJ2-4	CASSERLEHIQYF	TGTGCCAGCAGTGAACGGCTCGAGCACATTCAGTACTTC
TRBV25-1	TRBD1	-	TRBJ1-4	CASSAGTGREGEKLFF	TGTGCCAGCAGTGCGGGGACAGGGAGAGAAGGGGAAAAACTGTTTTTT
TRBV4-3	-	-	TRBJ1-2	CASSQDGGGFGDGYTF	TGCGCCAGCAGCCAAGATGGGGGGGGCTTCGGAGATGGCTACACCTTC
TRBV6-5	TRBD1	-	TRBJ2-3	CASSYGTARSDTQYF	TGTGCCAGCAGTTATGGGACAGCCCGCTCAGATACGCAGTATTTT
TRBV19	-	-	TRBJ2-1	CASNSAGSSYNEQFF	TGTGCCAGTAACTCGGCGGGGAGCTCCTACAATGAGCAGTTCTTC
TRBV5-8	TRBD1	-	TRBJ1-3	CASSLPGTASGNTIYF	TGTGCCAGCAGCCTGCCCGGGACAGCTAGTGGAAACACCATATATTTT
TRBV15	-	-	TRBJ1-1	CATSRGPQGRSDTEAFF	TGTGCCACCAGCAGAGGCCCCCAAGGTAGGTCTGACACTGAAGCTTTCTTT
TRBV27	TRBD1	-	TRBJ2-7	CASSQPDRSYEQYF	TGTGCCAGCAGTCAGCCGGACAGGTCCTACGAGCAGTACTTC
TRBV9	-	-	TRBJ2-3	CASSPPTTDTQYF	TGTGCCAGCAGCCCCCCAACAACAGATACGCAGTATTTT
TRBV5-4	TRBD1	once	TRBJ2-3	CASSQDGTDADTQYF	TGTGCCAGCAGCCAAGATGGGACAGACGCAGATACGCAGTATTTT
TRBV27	-	-	TRBJ1-4	CARKPELFF	TGTGCCAGAAAACCGGAACTGTTTTTT
TRBV4-1	TRBD1	-	TRBJ1-4	CASRPTGGTNEKLFF	TGCGCCAGCAGGCCCACAGGGGGCACTAATGAAAAACTGTTTTTT
TRBV29-1	-	-	TRBJ2-7	CSVEDGSYEQYF	TGCAGCGTTGAAGATGGGAGCTACGAGCAGTACTTC
TRBV13	TRBD1	-	TRBJ1-3	CASSFDRGLGNTIYF	TGTGCCAGCAGCTTCGACAGGGGGCTCGGAAACACCATATATTTT
TRBV18	-	-	TRBJ2-3	CASSPPGLLSTDTQYF	TGTGCCAGCTCACCCCCGGGTCTTCTAAGCACAGATACGCAGTATTTT